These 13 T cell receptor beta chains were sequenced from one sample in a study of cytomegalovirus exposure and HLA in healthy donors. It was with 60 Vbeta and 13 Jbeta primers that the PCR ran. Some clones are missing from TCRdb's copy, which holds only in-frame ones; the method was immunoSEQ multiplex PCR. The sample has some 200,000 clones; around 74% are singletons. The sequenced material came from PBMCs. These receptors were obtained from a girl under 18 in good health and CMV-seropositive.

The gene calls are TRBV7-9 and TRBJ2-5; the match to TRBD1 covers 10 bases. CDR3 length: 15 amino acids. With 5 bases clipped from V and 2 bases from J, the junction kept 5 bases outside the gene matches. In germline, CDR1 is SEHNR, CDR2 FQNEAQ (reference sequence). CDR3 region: CASSTGQGLQETQYF. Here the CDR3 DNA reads TGTGCCAGCAGCACGGGACAGGGGTTACAAGAGACCCAGTACTTC.

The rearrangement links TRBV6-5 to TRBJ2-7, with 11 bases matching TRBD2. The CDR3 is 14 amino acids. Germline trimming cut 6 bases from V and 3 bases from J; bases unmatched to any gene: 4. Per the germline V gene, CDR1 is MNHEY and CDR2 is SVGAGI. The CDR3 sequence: CASSRLAGFYEQYF. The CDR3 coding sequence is TGTGCCAGCAGCAGACTAGCGGGGTTCTACGAGCAGTACTTC.

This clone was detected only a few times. DNA of the CDR3: TGTGCCAGCAGTGAAGCGCTCAGCGGGGGAGATACGCAGTATTTT. It is translated as CASSEALSGGDTQYF. The V gene is TRBV6-1, the J gene TRBJ2-3, with 8 bases aligning to TRBD2. Germline V gene data show CDR1 as MNHNS and CDR2 as SASEGT. The CDR3 extends over 15 amino acids. With V trimmed by 0 bases and J by 5 bases, 4 bases remained unmatched.

CDR3 amino acids: CASSPGTSGAGELFF. The CDR3 DNA is TGTGCCAGCAGCCCCGGGACTAGCGGGGCCGGGGAGCTGTTTTTT. The chain is built from TRBV7-8 and TRBJ2-2; TRBD2 matches 13 bases. J was trimmed by 6 bases and V by 5 bases; bases with no gene match: 3. Per germline, CDR1 SGHVS and CDR2 FQNEAQ. This CDR3 has 15 amino acids.

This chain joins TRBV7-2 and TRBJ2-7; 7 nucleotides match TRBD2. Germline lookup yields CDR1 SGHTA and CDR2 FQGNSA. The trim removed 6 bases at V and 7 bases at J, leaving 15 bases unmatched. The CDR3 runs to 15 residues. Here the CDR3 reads CASSHPPGLSDEQYF. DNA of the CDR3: TGTGCCAGCAGTCATCCTCCGGGACTAAGCGATGAGCAGTACTTC.

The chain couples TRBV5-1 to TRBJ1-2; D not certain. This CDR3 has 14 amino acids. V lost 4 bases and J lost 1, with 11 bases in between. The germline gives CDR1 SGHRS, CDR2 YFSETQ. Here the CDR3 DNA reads TGCGCCAGCAGCCCGGGGATCATTAACTATGGCTACACCTTC. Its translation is CASSPGIINYGYTF.

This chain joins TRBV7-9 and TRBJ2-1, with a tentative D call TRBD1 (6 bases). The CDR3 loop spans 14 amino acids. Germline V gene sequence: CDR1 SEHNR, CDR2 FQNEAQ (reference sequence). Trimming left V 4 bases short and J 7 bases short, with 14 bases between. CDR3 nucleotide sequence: TGTGCCAGCAGCTCCGGACAGTTGTCTAATGAGCAGTTCTTC. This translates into CASSSGQLSNEQFF.

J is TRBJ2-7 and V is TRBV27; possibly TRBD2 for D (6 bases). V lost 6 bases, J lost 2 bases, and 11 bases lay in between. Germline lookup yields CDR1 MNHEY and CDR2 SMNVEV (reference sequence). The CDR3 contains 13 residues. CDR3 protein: CASSLPGAYEQYF. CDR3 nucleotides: TGTGCCAGCAGCCTGCCGGGGGCCTACGAGCAGTACTTC.

CDR3 sequence (DNA): TGTGCCAGCACCACCGGGACTTCCGTAAACACCATATATTTT. This gives the protein CASTTGTSVNTIYF. V is TRBV6-5 and J is TRBJ1-3; a weak D match, TRBD1 (5 bases). V was shortened by 7 bases and J by 6 bases, with 16 bases between the two germline ends. CDR3 size: 14 residues. Looked up from germline, CDR1 is MNHEY and CDR2 is SVGAGI.

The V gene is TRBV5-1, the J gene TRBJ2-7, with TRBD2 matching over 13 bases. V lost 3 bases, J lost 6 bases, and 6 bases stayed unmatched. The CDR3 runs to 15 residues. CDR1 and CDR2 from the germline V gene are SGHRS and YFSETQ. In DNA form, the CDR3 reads TGCGCCAGCAGCTCAACCGGGACTAGCGGGGTCGAGCAGTACTTC. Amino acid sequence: CASSSTGTSGVEQYF.

The CDR3 is CASTTPGPEGKNIQYF. Written as DNA, the CDR3 is TGTGCCAGCACCACTCCCGGGCCCGAGGGCAAAAACATTCAGTACTTC. V and J are TRBV7-8 and TRBJ2-4, with D possibly TRBD2 on 5 matching bases. Germline lookup yields CDR1 SGHVS and CDR2 FQNEAQ. The CDR3 extends over 16 amino acids. The germline V and J ends were trimmed by 7 bases and 3 bases, with 19 bases remaining between them. The whole variable domain, filled in from reference TRBV7-8 and TRBJ2-4, reads GAGVSQSPRYKVAKRGQDVALRCDPISGHVSLFWYQQALGQGPEFLTYFQNEAQLDKSGLPSDRFFAERPEGSVSTLKIQRTQQEDSAVYLCASTTPGPEGKNIQYFGAGTRLSVL.

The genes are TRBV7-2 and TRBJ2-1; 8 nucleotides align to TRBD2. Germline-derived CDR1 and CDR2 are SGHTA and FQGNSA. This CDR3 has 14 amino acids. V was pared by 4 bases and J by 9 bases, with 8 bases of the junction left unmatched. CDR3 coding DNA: TGTGCCAGCAGCTCGAGCGGGGGCTTAGGTGAGCAGTTCTTC. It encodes CASSSSGGLGEQFF.

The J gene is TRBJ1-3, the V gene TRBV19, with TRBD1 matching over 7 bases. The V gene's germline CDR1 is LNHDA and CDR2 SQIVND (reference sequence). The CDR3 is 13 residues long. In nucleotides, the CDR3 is TGTGGAACTCAGGGGGGCGTCGGTTACACCATATATTTT. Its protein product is CGTQGGVGYTIYF.